In this sample, the clone carrying this TCR beta chain is medium-sized (0.01 to 0.1%). The data belong to a study of immune heterogeneity within non-small cell lung tumors. Amplification of the TCR beta CDR3 was achieved through multiplex PCR with 32 V and 13 J primers. TCRdb reprocessed the multiplex PCR reads via MiXCR and lists one record per CDR3 protein. Altogether some 10,000 distinct CDR3 sequences are present, around 17% being singletons, with the ten largest covering around 3.6%. Germline assignment: CDR1 DFQATT and CDR2 SNEGSKA (reference sequence). J gave up 7 bases and V 1 base, and 8 bases lay outside the gene matches. CDR3 size: 15 residues. Bulk tumor gDNA, roughly 600 ng per sample, served as the TCR template. During surgery, several far-apart biopsies were obtained from every primary tumor. It was patients with untreated, newly diagnosed non-small cell lung cancer who underwent curative surgery.

This sequence joins TRBV20-1 and TRBJ2-7; 12 nucleotides align to TRBD1. Sample: lung tumor tissue. The source is a man aged 35 to 55 with non-small cell lung cancer. Here the CDR3 DNA reads TGCAGTGCTAGAGTGTGGGACAGGGGGCCGGGAGAGCAGTACTTC. It encodes CSARVWDRGPGEQYF.